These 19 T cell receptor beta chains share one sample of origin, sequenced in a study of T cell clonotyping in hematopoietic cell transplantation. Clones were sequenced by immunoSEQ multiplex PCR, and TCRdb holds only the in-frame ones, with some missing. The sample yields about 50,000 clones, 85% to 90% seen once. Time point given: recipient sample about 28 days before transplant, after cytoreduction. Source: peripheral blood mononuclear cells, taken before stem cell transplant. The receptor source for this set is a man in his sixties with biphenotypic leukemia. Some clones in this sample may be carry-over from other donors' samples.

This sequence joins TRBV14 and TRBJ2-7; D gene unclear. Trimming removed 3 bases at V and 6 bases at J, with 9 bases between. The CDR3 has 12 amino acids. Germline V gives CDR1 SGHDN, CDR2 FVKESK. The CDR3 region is CASSQSRVEQYF. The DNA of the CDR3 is TGTGCCAGCAGCCAGAGCCGGGTCGAGCAGTACTTC. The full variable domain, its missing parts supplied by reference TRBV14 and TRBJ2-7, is EAGVTQFPSHSVIEKGQTVTLRCDPISGHDNLYWYRRVMGKEIKFLLHFVKESKQDESGMPNNRFLAERTGGTYSTLKVQPAELEDSGVYFCASSQSRVEQYFGPGTRLTVT.

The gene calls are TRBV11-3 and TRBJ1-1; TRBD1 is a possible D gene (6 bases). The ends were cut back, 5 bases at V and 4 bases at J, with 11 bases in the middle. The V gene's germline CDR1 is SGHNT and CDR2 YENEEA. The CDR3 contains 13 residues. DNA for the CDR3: TGTGCCAGCAGCCTACAGGGACGCACTGAAGCTTTCTTT. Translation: CASSLQGRTEAFF. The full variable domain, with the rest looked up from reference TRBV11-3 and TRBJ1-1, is EAGVVQSPRYKIIEKKQPVAFWCNPISGHNTLYWYLQNLGQGPELLIRYENEEAVDDSQLPKDRFSAERLKGVDSTLKIQPAELGDSAVYLCASSLQGRTEAFFGQGTRLTVV.

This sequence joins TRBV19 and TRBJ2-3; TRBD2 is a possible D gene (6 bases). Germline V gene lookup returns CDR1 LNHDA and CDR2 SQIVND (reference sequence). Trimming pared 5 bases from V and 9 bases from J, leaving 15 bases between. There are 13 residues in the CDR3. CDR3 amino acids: CASSVQSSGTQYF. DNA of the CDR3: TGTGCCAGTAGTGTCCAATCCAGCGGGACGCAGTATTTT.

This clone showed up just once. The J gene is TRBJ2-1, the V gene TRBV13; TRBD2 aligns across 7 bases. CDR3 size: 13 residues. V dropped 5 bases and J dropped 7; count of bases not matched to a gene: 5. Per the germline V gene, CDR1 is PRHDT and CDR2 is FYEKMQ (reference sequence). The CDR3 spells CASSRRTRNEQFF. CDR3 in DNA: TGTGCCAGCAGCCGAAGGACTAGGAATGAGCAGTTCTTC.

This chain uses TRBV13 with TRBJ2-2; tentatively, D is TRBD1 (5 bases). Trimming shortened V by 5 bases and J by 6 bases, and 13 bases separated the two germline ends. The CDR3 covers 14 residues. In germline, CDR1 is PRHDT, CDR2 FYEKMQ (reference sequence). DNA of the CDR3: TGTGCCAGCAGCCCTAGGGGTTACGCCGGGGAGCTGTTTTTT. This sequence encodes CASSPRGYAGELFF.

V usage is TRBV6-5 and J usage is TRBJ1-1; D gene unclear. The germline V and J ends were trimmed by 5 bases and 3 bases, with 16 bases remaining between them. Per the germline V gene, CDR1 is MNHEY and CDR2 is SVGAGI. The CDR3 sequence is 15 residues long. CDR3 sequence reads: CASSPSGAGDTEAFF. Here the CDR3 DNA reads TGTGCCAGCAGTCCATCCGGCGCCGGGGACACTGAAGCTTTCTTT.

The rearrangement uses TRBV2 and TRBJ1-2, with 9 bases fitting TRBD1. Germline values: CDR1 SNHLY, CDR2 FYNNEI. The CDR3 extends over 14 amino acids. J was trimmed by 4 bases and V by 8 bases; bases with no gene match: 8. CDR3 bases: TGTGCCAGCGGGACAGGGACCTCCTTCTATGGCTACACCTTC. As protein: CASGTGTSFYGYTF.

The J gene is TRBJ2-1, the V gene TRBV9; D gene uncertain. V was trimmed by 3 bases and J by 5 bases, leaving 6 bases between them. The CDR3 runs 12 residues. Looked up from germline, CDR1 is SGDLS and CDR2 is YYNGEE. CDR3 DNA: TGTGCCAGCAGCGAGGCGAACAATGAGCAGTTCTTC. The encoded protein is CASSEANNEQFF.

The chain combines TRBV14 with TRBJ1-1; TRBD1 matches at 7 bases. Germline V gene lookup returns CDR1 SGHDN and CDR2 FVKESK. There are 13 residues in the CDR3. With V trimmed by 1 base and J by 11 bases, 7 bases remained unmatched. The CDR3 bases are TGTGCCAGCAGCCAAGGGACAGGCAGGTCGGCTTTCTTT. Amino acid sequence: CASSQGTGRSAFF. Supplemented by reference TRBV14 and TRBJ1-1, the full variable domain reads EAGVTQFPSHSVIEKGQTVTLRCDPISGHDNLYWYRRVMGKEIKFLLHFVKESKQDESGMPNNRFLAERTGGTYSTLKVQPAELEDSGVYFCASSQGTGRSAFFGQGTRLTVV.

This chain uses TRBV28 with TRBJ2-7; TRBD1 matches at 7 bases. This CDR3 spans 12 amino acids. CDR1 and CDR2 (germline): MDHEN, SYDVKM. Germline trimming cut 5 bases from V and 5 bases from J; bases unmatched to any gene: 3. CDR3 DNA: TGTGCCAGCAGTCCTACAGGGGACGAGCAGTACTTC. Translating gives CASSPTGDEQYF.

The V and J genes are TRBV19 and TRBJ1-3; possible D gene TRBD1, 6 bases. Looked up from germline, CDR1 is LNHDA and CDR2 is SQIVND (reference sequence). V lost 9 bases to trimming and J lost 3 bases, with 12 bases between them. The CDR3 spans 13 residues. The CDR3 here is CASGGGGGNTIYF. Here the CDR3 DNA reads TGTGCCAGCGGGGGCGGCGGTGGAAACACCATATATTTT.

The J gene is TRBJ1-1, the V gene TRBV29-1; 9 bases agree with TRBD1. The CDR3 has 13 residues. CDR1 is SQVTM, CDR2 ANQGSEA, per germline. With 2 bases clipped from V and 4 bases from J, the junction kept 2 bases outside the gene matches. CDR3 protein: CSVERQGGTEAFF. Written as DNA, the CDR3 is TGCAGCGTTGAACGACAGGGGGGCACTGAAGCTTTCTTT.

The CDR3 loop is CASSESGTSGSRVYNEQFF. The CDR3 coding sequence is TGCGCCAGCAGTGAGTCGGGGACTAGCGGGAGTCGGGTCTACAATGAGCAGTTCTTC. The chain recombines TRBV10-1 with TRBJ2-1, with TRBD2 matching over 14 bases. In germline, CDR1 is WNHNN, CDR2 SYGVQD (reference sequence). The CDR3 sequence is 19 residues long. V shed 0 bases and J 3 bases; nucleotides not matched to a gene: 7.

CDR3 protein: CASSAGRSVSYGYTF. CDR3 coding DNA: TGTGCCAGCAGCGCTGGACGGTCGGTTAGCTATGGCTACACCTTC. The chain links TRBV6-1 to TRBJ1-2; D unclear. This CDR3 comprises 15 residues. Germline V gene sequence: CDR1 MNHNS, CDR2 SASEGT. The V end lost 6 bases, the J end lost 4 bases, and 18 bases lay between the germline ends.

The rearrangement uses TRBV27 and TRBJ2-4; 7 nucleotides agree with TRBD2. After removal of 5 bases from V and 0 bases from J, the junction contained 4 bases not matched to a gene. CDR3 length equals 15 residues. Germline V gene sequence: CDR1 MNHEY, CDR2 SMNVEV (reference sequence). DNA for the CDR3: TGTGCCAGCAGTCCTAGCGGTGTAGCCAAAAACATTCAGTACTTC. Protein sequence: CASSPSGVAKNIQYF.

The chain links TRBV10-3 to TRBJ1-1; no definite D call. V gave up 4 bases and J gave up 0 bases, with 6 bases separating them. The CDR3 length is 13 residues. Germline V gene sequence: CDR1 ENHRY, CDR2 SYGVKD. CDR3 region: CAISGEMNTEAFF. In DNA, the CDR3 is TGTGCCATCAGTGGAGAGATGAACACTGAAGCTTTCTTT.

This CDR3 reads CASKGGPGTEAFF. The CDR3 nucleotides are TGTGCCAGCAAGGGGGGGCCGGGAACTGAAGCTTTCTTT. The chain couples TRBV6-5 to TRBJ1-1; D might be TRBD1 (6 bases). V was clipped by 7 bases and J by 5 bases, with 14 bases between them. From germline, CDR1 is MNHEY and CDR2 SVGAGI. The length of the CDR3 is 13 residues.

The CDR3 loop is CASSQGFPEDQPQHF. The CDR3 nucleotides are TGCGCCAGCAGCCAAGGGTTCCCCGAAGATCAGCCCCAGCATTTT. This chain connects TRBV4-1 to TRBJ1-5; D is unclear. CDR1 and CDR2 (germline): MGHRA, YSYEKL. V was cut by 1 base and J by 5 bases, with 12 bases left in between. CDR3 length: 15 residues.

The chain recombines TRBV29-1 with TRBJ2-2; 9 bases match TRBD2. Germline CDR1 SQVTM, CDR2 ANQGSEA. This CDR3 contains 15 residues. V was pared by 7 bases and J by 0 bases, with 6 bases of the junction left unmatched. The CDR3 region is CSAVSGSSNTGELFF. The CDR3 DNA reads TGCAGCGCCGTTAGCGGGAGTTCGAACACCGGGGAGCTGTTTTTT.